This T cell receptor (beta chain) derives from a study of blood T cell repertoires in COVID-19. Here immunoSEQ multiplex PCR was the method, and the copy in TCRdb shows in-frame clones only, minus some. The sample contains about 120,000 clones, 65% to 90% of which appear only once. Trimming removed 5 bases at V and 12 bases at J, with 17 bases between. Germline assignment: CDR1 SGHNT and CDR2 YENEEA. This CDR3 has 13 residues. The sequence was collected from a man at least 80 years old with active or convalescent COVID-19. The rearrangement uses TRBV11-3 and TRBJ2-1; tentatively, D is TRBD1 (6 bases). Specimen: peripheral blood. The CDR3 DNA sequence: TGTGCCAGCAGCATTGGACAGTCAGAAACGCAGTTCTTC. Translated, it gives CASSIGQSETQFF.